Listed below are T cell receptor beta chains from one sample, sequenced in a study of human T cells and chemical hapten exposure. TCRdb processed the RACE reads anew with MiXCR; each CDR3 protein has one entry. Here the sample spans under 90,000 distinct CDR3 sequences, over 7% being singletons. The specimen was whole blood. All receptors come from a male donor in good health. Some clones in this sample may be carry-over from other donors' samples. Each CDR3 is given with its conserved first and last residue. The order of the fields is CDR3 length, J gene, D gene, clone size, V gene, CDR3 protein, CDR3 DNA. A D gene is named only where the DNA matches it firmly. Some rows have no size entry. The others give once, few or many, or a class for an expanded clone.

12	TRBJ1-2	-	-	TRBV12-5	CASGLSNYGYTF	TGTGCTAGTGGTTTGAGTAACTATGGCTACACCTTC
18	TRBJ2-6	-	few	TRBV4-3	CASSQYWDASSGANVLTF	TGCGCCAGCAGCCAATACTGGGACGCGAGCTCTGGGGCCAACGTCCTGACTTTC
15	TRBJ1-1	TRBD1	few	TRBV12-3/TRBV12-4	CASSTGQGMNTEAFF	TGTGCCAGCAGTACCGGACAGGGGATGAACACTGAAGCTTTCTTT
13	TRBJ1-1	-	-	TRBV10-3	CASQQGGGTEAFF	TGTGCCTCACAACAGGGCGGGGGCACTGAAGCTTTCTTT
16	TRBJ2-7	-	few	TRBV27	CASSLGGRPETYEQYF	TGTGCCAGCAGTTTAGGGGGCCGTCCGGAAACCTACGAGCAGTACTTC
13	TRBJ1-4	-	once	TRBV14	CASSQWGFEKLFF	TGTGCCAGCAGCCAATGGGGGTTTGAAAAACTGTTTTTT
16	TRBJ2-4	TRBD2	-	TRBV12-3/TRBV12-4	CASRKIAGGLGNIQYF	TGTGCCAGCAGGAAGATAGCGGGGGGGCTAGGGAACATTCAGTACTTC
13	TRBJ2-3	-	many	TRBV2	CASSEELGHTQYF	TGTGCCAGCAGTGAAGAATTAGGTCATACGCAGTATTTT
15	TRBJ2-5	TRBD2	many	TRBV25-1	CASSEYSREGETQYF	TGTGCCAGCAGTGAATATTCCAGGGAGGGAGAGACCCAGTACTTC
14	TRBJ1-1	TRBD1	-	TRBV7-3	CASSSTGGWSEAFF	TGTGCCAGCAGCTCTACAGGGGGCTGGAGTGAAGCTTTCTTT
15	TRBJ2-7	TRBD2	-	TRBV7-9	CASSLPSGAAYEQYF	TGTGCCAGCAGCTTACCTAGCGGGGCAGCCTACGAGCAGTACTTC
18	TRBJ1-5	TRBD1	-	TRBV27	CASSPRQGGWYSNQPQHF	TGTGCCAGCAGTCCCCGACAGGGCGGTTGGTATAGCAATCAGCCCCAGCATTTT
14	TRBJ2-5	-	-	TRBV12-3/TRBV12-4	CASSPGASGETQYF	TGTGCCAGCAGTCCAGGAGCATCAGGGGAGACCCAGTACTTC
16	TRBJ2-7	TRBD2	-	TRBV11-2	CASSLSQREALYEQYF	TGTGCCAGCAGCTTAAGCCAGCGGGAGGCCCTCTACGAGCAGTACTTC
15	TRBJ2-3	-	-	TRBV14	CASSPQGSITDTQYF	TGTGCCAGCAGCCCTCAGGGCTCGATCACAGATACGCAGTATTTT
16	TRBJ2-7	TRBD2	few	TRBV4-3	CASSQEVAGRSYEQYF	TGCGCCAGCAGCCAGGAAGTAGCGGGGAGATCCTACGAGCAGTACTTC
15	TRBJ1-5	-	few	TRBV9	CASSVEDTGNQPQHF	TGTGCCAGCAGCGTAGAGGATACAGGGAATCAGCCCCAGCATTTT
14	TRBJ1-1	-	many	TRBV5-1	CASSLPGPNTEAFF	TGCGCCAGCAGCTTGCCAGGACCGAACACTGAAGCTTTCTTT
16	TRBJ1-1	TRBD1	many	TRBV27	CASSLSQGGSNTEAFF	TGTGCCAGCAGTTTATCGCAGGGGGGTTCGAACACTGAAGCTTTCTTT
15	TRBJ2-3	TRBD2	few	TRBV4-3	CASSEQSASGDTQYF	TGCGCCAGCAGCGAACAGTCGGCTAGCGGAGATACGCAGTATTTT
14	TRBJ2-3	-	few	TRBV7-2	CASSARQGTDTQYF	TGTGCCAGCAGCGCCCGACAGGGCACAGATACGCAGTATTTT
13	TRBJ1-5	-	-	TRBV20-1	CSAQGGLNQPQHF	TGCAGTGCCCAAGGGGGTTTAAATCAGCCCCAGCATTTT
15	TRBJ1-5	-	few	TRBV6-2/TRBV6-3	CASSYSRFSNQPQHF	TGTGCCAGCAGTTACTCCAGGTTTAGCAATCAGCCCCAGCATTTT
14	TRBJ1-5	-	-	TRBV30	CAWSVGQGSQPQHF	TGTGCCTGGAGCGTGGGGCAGGGAAGTCAGCCCCAGCATTTT
13	TRBJ1-1	TRBD1	-	TRBV5-1	CASSQQGPTEAFF	TGCGCCAGCAGCCAACAGGGGCCCACTGAAGCTTTCTTT
15	TRBJ1-6	-	-	TRBV5-1	CASSLGAGHDSPLHF	TGCGCCAGCAGCTTGGGGGCCGGACACGATTCACCCCTCCACTTT
16	TRBJ2-7	-	-	TRBV2	CASSGVGRISSYEQYF	TGTGCCAGCAGTGGGGTAGGTCGGATTAGCTCCTACGAGCAGTACTTC
12	TRBJ2-3	-	many	TRBV7-2	CASSFPTDTQYF	TGTGCCAGCAGCTTTCCTACAGATACGCAGTATTTT
12	TRBJ2-7	-	-	TRBV5-5	CASSETAYEQYF	TGTGCCAGCAGCGAGACGGCCTACGAGCAGTACTTC
16	TRBJ2-5	TRBD1	few	TRBV12-3/TRBV12-4	CASSPGQGAFEETQYF	TGTGCCAGCAGTCCTGGACAGGGCGCGTTTGAAGAGACCCAGTACTTC
16	TRBJ2-3	-	few	TRBV7-9	CASSFGRQGSTDTQYF	TGTGCCAGCAGCTTTGGTCGGCAGGGTTCCACAGATACGCAGTATTTT
15	TRBJ2-7	-	few	TRBV6-5	CASSSRRIGGDEQYF	TGTGCCAGCAGTTCCCGTCGTATTGGGGGTGACGAGCAGTACTTC
18	TRBJ2-6	-	-	TRBV6-5	CASSSSRAGTSGANVLTF	TGTGCCAGCAGTTCCAGTAGGGCAGGGACCTCTGGGGCCAACGTCCTGACTTTC
16	TRBJ2-3	TRBD2	many	TRBV12-3/TRBV12-4	CASSLWASGTTDTQYF	TGTGCCAGCAGTTTATGGGCTAGCGGGACCACAGATACGCAGTATTTT
15	TRBJ2-7	TRBD1	many	TRBV15	CATGKGQGTSYEQYF	TGTGCCACCGGAAAAGGACAGGGGACCTCCTACGAGCAGTACTTC
15	TRBJ2-3	TRBD2	few	TRBV20-1	CSARDTSGHTDTQYF	TGCAGTGCTCGCGACACTAGCGGCCACACAGATACGCAGTATTTT
16	TRBJ1-5	-	-	TRBV6-6	CASSTGTGIPNQPQHF	TGTGCCAGCAGTACGGGCACAGGAATACCTAATCAGCCCCAGCATTTT
12	TRBJ1-1	TRBD1	-	TRBV29-1	CSVTGGRTEAFF	TGCAGCGTCACAGGGGGTCGGACTGAAGCTTTCTTT
13	TRBJ2-2	-	-	TRBV27	CASTGWNTGELFF	TGTGCCAGCACCGGGTGGAACACCGGGGAGCTGTTTTTT
16	TRBJ1-2	-	few	TRBV6-2/TRBV6-3	CASSFYLGQTKNGYTF	TGTGCCAGCAGTTTTTATCTCGGACAGACCAAAAATGGCTACACCTTC
16	TRBJ2-3	-	few	TRBV5-1	CASSLEIGGLPDTQYF	TGCGCCAGCAGCTTGGAAATAGGCGGACTCCCGGATACGCAGTATTTT
13	TRBJ2-3	-	-	TRBV18	CASSTGKTDTQYF	TGTGCCAGCTCAACAGGGAAGACAGATACGCAGTATTTT
17	TRBJ1-5	TRBD1	few	TRBV2	CASSEAPDRGRNQPQHF	TGTGCCAGCAGTGAAGCGCCCGACAGGGGTAGAAATCAGCCCCAGCATTTT